The table lists the clone carrying this T cell receptor (beta chain) with many counts. The antigen remains undetermined. Coverage ceases 3 residues before the CDR3 finishes, and the germline J gene fills in the end. CDR1 is KGHSH, CDR2 LQKENI, per germline. The V end lost 2 bases, the J end lost 6 bases, and 20 bases lay between the germline ends. CDR3 length: 17 amino acids. Libraries were prepared by immunoSEQ multiplex PCR; TCRdb keeps only in-frame clonotypes and omits some of them. The specimen has under 45,000 clones, none found just once. This sample is part of a study of T cell clonality in common variable immunodeficiency. Caucasian heritage predominated among both patients and controls. The study, taken as a whole, reports: Fewer deletions and N-nucleotide insertions were reportedly seen in common variable immunodeficiency TCR beta sequences. Shared TCRbeta clones were fewer between CVID subjects than controls. Compared with healthy controls, CVID subjects showed increased TCRbeta clonality, mostly in about a third.

The receptor was isolated from a person between 18 and 69 years old in good health. Sequenced input: peripheral blood mononuclear cells. The J gene is TRBJ2-4, the V gene TRBV18; a possible D gene is TRBD1 (5 bases). CDR3 DNA (partial): TGTGCCAGCTCACCAGCCTCCGACAGTCGGAAATCAAACATT. Its translation: CASSPASDSRKSNI. The whole CDR3 region reads CASSPASDSRKSNIQYF.